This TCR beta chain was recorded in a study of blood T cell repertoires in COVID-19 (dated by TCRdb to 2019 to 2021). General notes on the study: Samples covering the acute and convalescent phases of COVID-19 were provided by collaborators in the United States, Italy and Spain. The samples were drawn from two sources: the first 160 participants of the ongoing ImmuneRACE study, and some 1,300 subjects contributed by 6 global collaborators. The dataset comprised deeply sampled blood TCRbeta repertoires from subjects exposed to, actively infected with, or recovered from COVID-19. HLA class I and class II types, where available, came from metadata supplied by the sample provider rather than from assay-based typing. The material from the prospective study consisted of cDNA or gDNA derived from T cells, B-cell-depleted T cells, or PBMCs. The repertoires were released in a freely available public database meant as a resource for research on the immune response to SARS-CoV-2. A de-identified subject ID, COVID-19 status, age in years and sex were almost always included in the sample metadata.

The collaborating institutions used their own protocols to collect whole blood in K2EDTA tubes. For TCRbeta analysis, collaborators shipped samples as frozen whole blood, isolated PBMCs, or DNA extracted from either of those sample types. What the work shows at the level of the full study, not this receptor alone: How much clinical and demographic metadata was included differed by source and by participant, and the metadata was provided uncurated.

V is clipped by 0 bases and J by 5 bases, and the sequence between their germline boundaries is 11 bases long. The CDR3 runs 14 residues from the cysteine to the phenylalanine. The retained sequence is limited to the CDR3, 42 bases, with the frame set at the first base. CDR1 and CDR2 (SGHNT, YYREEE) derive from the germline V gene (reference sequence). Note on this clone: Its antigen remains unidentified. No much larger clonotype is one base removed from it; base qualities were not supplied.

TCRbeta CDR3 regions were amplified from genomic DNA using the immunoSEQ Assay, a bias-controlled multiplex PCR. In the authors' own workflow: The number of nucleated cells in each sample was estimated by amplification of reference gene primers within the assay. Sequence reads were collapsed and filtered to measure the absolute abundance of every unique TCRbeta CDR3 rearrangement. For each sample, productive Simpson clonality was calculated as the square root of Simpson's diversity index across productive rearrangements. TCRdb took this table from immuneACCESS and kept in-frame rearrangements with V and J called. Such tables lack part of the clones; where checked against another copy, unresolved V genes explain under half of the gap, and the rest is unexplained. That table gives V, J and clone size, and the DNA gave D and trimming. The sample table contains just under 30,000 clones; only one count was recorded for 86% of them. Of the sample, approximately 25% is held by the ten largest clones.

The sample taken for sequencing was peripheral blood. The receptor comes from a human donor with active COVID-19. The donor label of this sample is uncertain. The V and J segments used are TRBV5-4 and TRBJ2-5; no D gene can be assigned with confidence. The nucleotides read TGTGCCAGCAGCTTGGAACCCATCGGGGAGACCCAGTACTTC. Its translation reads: CASSLEPIGETQYF.